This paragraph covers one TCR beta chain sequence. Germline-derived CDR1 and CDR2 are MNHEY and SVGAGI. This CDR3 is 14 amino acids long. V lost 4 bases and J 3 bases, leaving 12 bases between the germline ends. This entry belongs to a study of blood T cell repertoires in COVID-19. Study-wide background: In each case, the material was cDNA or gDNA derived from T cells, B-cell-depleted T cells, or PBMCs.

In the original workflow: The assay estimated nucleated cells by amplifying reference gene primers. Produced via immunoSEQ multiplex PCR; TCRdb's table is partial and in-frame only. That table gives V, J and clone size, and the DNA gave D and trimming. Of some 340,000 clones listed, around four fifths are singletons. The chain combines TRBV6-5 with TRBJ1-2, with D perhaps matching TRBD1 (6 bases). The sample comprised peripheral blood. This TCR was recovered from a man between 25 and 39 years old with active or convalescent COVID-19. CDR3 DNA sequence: TGTGCCAGCAGTTTCAGGGGATGGGACTATGGCTACACCTTC. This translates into CASSFRGWDYGYTF.